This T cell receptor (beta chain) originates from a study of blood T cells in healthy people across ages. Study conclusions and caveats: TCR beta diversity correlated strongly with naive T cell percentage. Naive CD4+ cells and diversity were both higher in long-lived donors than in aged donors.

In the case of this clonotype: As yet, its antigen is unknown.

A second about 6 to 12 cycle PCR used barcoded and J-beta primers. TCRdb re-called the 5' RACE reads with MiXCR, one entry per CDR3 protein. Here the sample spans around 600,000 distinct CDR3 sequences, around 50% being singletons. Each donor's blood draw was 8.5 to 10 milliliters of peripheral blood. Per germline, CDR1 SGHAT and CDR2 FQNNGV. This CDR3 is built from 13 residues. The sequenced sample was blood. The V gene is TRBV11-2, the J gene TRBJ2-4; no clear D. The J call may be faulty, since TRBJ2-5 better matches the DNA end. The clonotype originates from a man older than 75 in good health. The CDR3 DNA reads TGTGCCAGCAGCTTAGGATTTAGGGAGACCCAGTACTTC. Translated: CASSLGFRETQYF.